This T cell receptor (beta chain) was sequenced in a study of identical twins. TCRdb processed the 5' RACE reads anew with MiXCR; each CDR3 protein has one entry. The table records hundreds of thousands of distinct CDR3 sequences, 6.1% of them present only once. Findings of the study overall: Researchers caution that invariant MAIT and iNKT cells could partly confound zero-insertion analyses. The degree of excess twin sharing was weaker in beta out-of-frame sequences. While abundant cord blood beta clonotypes carried fewer insertions, memory repertoires showed no such pattern.

Each donor (without exception) was a healthy Caucasian. This clonotype was observed a handful of times. Its target is unknown. The sequenced sample was naive T cells sorted from blood. This clonotype was obtained from a man aged 18 to 35 in good health.

In nucleotides, the CDR3 is TGTGCCAGCAGCCCAGGGACTAGCGGGGAGCTGTTTTTT. This codes for CASSPGTSGELFF. The chain has TRBV7-2 and TRBJ2-2; TRBD2 aligns across 8 bases. With V trimmed by 5 bases and J by 7 bases, 3 bases remained unmatched. The CDR3 sequence is 13 residues long. The germline gives CDR1 SGHTA, CDR2 FQGNSA. Complete variable domain (other parts from reference TRBV7-2 and TRBJ2-2): GAGVSQSPSNKVTEKGKDVELRCDPISGHTALYWYRQSLGQGLEFLIYFQGNSAPDKSGLPSDRFSAERTGGSVSTLTIQRTQQEDSAVYLCASSPGTSGELFFGEGSRLTVL.